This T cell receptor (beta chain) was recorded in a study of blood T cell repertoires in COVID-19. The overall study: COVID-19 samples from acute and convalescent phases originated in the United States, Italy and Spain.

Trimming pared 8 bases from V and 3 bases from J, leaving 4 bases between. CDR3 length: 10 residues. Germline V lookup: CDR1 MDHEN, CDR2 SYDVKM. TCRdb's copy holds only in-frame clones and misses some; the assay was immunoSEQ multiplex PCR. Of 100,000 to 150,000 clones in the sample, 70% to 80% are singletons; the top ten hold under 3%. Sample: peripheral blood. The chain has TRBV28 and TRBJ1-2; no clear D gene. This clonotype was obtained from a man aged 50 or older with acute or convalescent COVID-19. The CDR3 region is CASRDYGYTF. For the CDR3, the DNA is TGTGCCAGCCGGGACTATGGCTACACCTTC.